Shown below are 24 T cell receptor beta chains from a single sample sequenced in a study of T-cell memory formation after mild COVID-19. A single record per CDR3 protein comes from TCRdb applying MiXCR to the 5' RACE reads. The table lists under 450,000 distinct CDR3 sequences, 20% to 30% of them singletons. The sequenced material came from PBMCs or a T cell subset sorted from them (not recorded which). The source is an adult woman who had mild COVID-19 (a few samples of this study predate the infection). Cell type and time point are not known.

The chain carries TRBV5-4 and TRBJ2-3; D unclear. This CDR3 has 15 amino acids. Germline lookup yields CDR1 SGHNT and CDR2 YYREEE (reference sequence). Trimming left V 0 bases short and J 1 base short, with 9 bases between. For the CDR3, the DNA is TGTGCCAGCAGCTTGGTAGCCCCGGGCACAGATACGCAGTATTTT. Its translation is CASSLVAPGTDTQYF.

This clonotype has more than one count but fewer than ten. The V gene is TRBV12-3 or TRBV12-4, the J gene TRBJ2-3, with a tentative D call TRBD2 (5 bases). The V gene lost 1 base and the J gene lost 5 bases, with 10 bases spanning the gap. This CDR3 contains 14 residues. CDR3 loop: CASSLVPSLDTQYF. The CDR3 DNA reads TGTGCCAGCAGTTTAGTCCCTAGCCTAGATACGCAGTATTTT.

This clonotype was recorded at least ten times. V gene TRBV4-3 combines with J gene TRBJ2-1; 11 bases align to TRBD2. Germline lookup yields CDR1 LGHNA and CDR2 YSLEER. This CDR3 comprises 15 residues. V lost 1 base, J lost 5 bases, and 1 base stayed unmatched. DNA of the CDR3: TGCGCCAGCAGCCAAGGACTAGCGGGAAACAATGAGCAGTTCTTC. It yields the protein CASSQGLAGNNEQFF.

This clonotype showed up just a few times. J is TRBJ2-1 and V is TRBV4-1; D gene ambiguous. The ends were cut back, 0 bases at V and 8 bases at J, with 17 bases in the middle. The CDR3 loop spans 16 amino acids. CDR1 MGHRA and CDR2 YSYEKL come from the germline V gene. CDR3 sequence reads: CASSQDFGLNGDEQFF. DNA for the CDR3: TGCGCCAGCAGCCAAGATTTCGGTCTAAATGGCGATGAGCAGTTCTTC.

This clonotype appeared a few times. The chain combines TRBV7-2 with TRBJ2-7; no clear D gene. The closer fit of TRBJ2-5 to the DNA end suggests the J call may be wrong. Per germline, CDR1 SGHTA and CDR2 FQGNSA. The CDR3 loop spans 11 amino acids. The CDR3 DNA reads as TGTGCCAGCAGCCATACAGAGACCCAGTACTTC. Its translation: CASSHTETQYF.

The V call is TRBV3-1, the J call TRBJ1-2; D gene ambiguous. Germline CDR1 is LGHDT and CDR2 is YNNKEL (reference sequence). This CDR3 is 18 amino acids long. The V end was cut by 0 bases, the J end by 2 bases, with 19 bases between. CDR3 in amino acids: CASSQEGGIGLMNYGYTF. In DNA, the CDR3 is TGTGCCAGCAGCCAAGAAGGTGGGATCGGACTCATGAACTATGGCTACACCTTC.

This clonotype has only a few counts. The V and J genes are TRBV2 and TRBJ2-7, with 13 bases matching TRBD2. Trimming at V came to 6 bases and at J to 3 bases, leaving 8 bases not matched to a gene. CDR1 and CDR2 (germline): SNHLY, FYNNEI. The CDR3 length is 16 residues. For the CDR3, the DNA is TGTGCCAGCAGAAGGACTAGCGGGAGCTTTTTCTACGAGCAGTACTTC. It codes for CASRRTSGSFFYEQYF.

The V gene is TRBV6-6, the J gene TRBJ2-6, with 9 bases matching TRBD2. Germline V gives CDR1 MNHNY, CDR2 SVGAGI (reference sequence). CDR3 length equals 18 residues. J lost 0 bases, V lost 6 bases, and 9 bases had no gene match. The CDR3 region has the DNA TGTGCCAGCAGGAGGGCGGGGGGGATCTCCTCTGGGGCCAACGTCCTGACTTTC. Translation gives CASRRAGGISSGANVLTF.

This clonotype was counted only a few times. This chain joins TRBV15 and TRBJ1-1; the D is unclear. CDR3 length equals 13 residues. Germline lookup yields CDR1 LNHNV and CDR2 YYDKDF (reference sequence). V was cut by 7 bases and J by 1 base, with 10 bases left in between. The CDR3 bases are TGTGCCACCACACTAGACAAGAACACTGAAGCTTTCTTT. Protein product: CATTLDKNTEAFF.

The chain combines TRBV6-6 with TRBJ1-4; unclear D gene. V was cut by 2 bases and J by 3 bases, with 1 base left in between. Per the germline V gene, CDR1 is MNHNY and CDR2 is SVGAGI (reference sequence). This CDR3 has 12 amino acids. CDR3 nucleotides: TGTGCCAGCAGTTACGCTAATGAAAAACTGTTTTTT. It codes for CASSYANEKLFF.

The chain couples TRBV7-9 to TRBJ2-7; tentative D call: TRBD2 (6 bases). The CDR3 has 13 amino acids. Trimming removed 6 bases at V and 1 base at J, with 10 bases between. Germline assignment: CDR1 SEHNR and CDR2 FQNEAQ (reference sequence). The CDR3 DNA reads as TGTGCCAGCAGTGGCGGGGAATCCTACGAGCAGTACTTC. Protein product: CASSGGESYEQYF. Together with reference TRBV7-9 and TRBJ2-7, the CDR3 gives the full variable domain: DTGVSQNPRHKITKRGQNVTFRCDPISEHNRLYWYRQTLGQGPEFLTYFQNEAQLEKSRLLSDRFSAERPKGSFSTLEIQRTEQGDSAMYLCASSGGESYEQYFGPGTRLTVT.

The V and J genes are TRBV12-3 or TRBV12-4 and TRBJ1-1, with D maybe TRBD1 (6 bases). The V end lost 3 bases, the J end lost 5 bases, and 10 bases lay between the germline ends. The CDR3 loop spans 13 amino acids. The CDR3 sequence is CASSFTGFTEAFF. The CDR3 DNA reads as TGTGCCAGCAGTTTTACAGGGTTTACTGAAGCTTTCTTT.

The chain carries TRBV2 and TRBJ2-7; either TRBD1 or TRBD2 may supply D (5 bases each). The CDR3 runs 14 residues. The V and J ends lost 6 bases and 4 bases respectively, with 16 bases between them. Per the germline V gene, CDR1 is SNHLY and CDR2 is FYNNEI. The CDR3 bases are TGTGCCAGCAGAGCCGGGACGACTTTTTACGAGCAGTACTTC. Translated, it gives CASRAGTTFYEQYF.

The chain employs TRBV12-3 or TRBV12-4 and TRBJ2-2; maybe TRBD2 (5 bases). This CDR3 contains 14 residues. Trimming removed 2 bases from V and 5 bases from J, with 9 bases in between. The CDR3 is CASSLMPGTGELFF. The CDR3 region has the DNA TGTGCCAGCAGTTTAATGCCGGGAACCGGGGAGCTGTTTTTT.

The chain uses TRBV14 and TRBJ2-1, with D perhaps TRBD2 (5 bases). V lost 4 bases and J lost 2, with 9 bases in between. The CDR3 totals 14 residues. Germline CDR1 and CDR2: SGHDN and FVKESK. The CDR3 DNA reads as TGTGCCAGCAGCCCCACTAGGGCCTACAATGAGCAGTTCTTC. Encoded protein: CASSPTRAYNEQFF.

This clonotype occurred a few times. The J gene is TRBJ2-7, the V gene TRBV7-8; possibly TRBD1 for D (5 bases). V was clipped by 2 bases and J by 6 bases, with 11 bases between them. Germline loops: CDR1 SGHVS, CDR2 FQNEAQ. The CDR3 is made up of 13 amino acids. The CDR3 DNA sequence: TGTGCCAGCAGCTTAAGCCGCAGGGTCGAGCAGTACTTC. Its protein product is CASSLSRRVEQYF.

This sequence joins TRBV6-5 and TRBJ1-1; D is unresolved. V was shortened by 7 bases and J by 2 bases, with 17 bases between the two germline ends. CDR1 is MNHEY, CDR2 SVGAGI, per germline. CDR3 size: 15 residues. CDR3 residues: CASIKDGRRNTEAFF. CDR3 nucleotide sequence: TGTGCCAGCATCAAAGACGGGAGGCGTAACACTGAAGCTTTCTTT.

The rearrangement links TRBV29-1 to TRBJ2-5; no reliable D call. The CDR3 runs to 15 residues. Trimming stripped 4 bases from V and 0 bases from J, with 15 bases between. Germline-derived CDR1 and CDR2 are SQVTM and ANQGSEA. CDR3 in amino acids: CSVVYNGSDQETQYF. DNA for the CDR3: TGCAGCGTTGTGTACAACGGCTCCGACCAAGAGACCCAGTACTTC.

The J gene is TRBJ2-1, the V gene TRBV12-3 or TRBV12-4; D ambiguous. The CDR3 is 14 amino acids. The V gene lost 3 bases and the J gene lost 8 bases, with 14 bases spanning the gap. In nucleotides, the CDR3 is TGTGCCAGCAGTTTGCTTGGGGAAAGGGATGAGCAGTTCTTC. This codes for CASSLLGERDEQFF.

The CDR3 here is CASSSPLVNEQFF. DNA for the CDR3: TGTGCCAGCAGCTCTCCCTTGGTCAATGAGCAGTTCTTC. The rearrangement uses TRBV7-2 and TRBJ2-1; D is unresolved. V lost 4 bases and J lost 6, with 10 bases in between. Germline V lookup: CDR1 SGHTA, CDR2 FQGNSA. This CDR3 is built from 13 residues.

This clonotype has more than one count but fewer than ten. The rearrangement uses TRBV30 and TRBJ1-1; possible D gene TRBD1, 6 bases. V was shortened by 0 bases and J by 1 base, with 12 bases between the two germline ends. Germline V CDR1 and CDR2: GTSNPN, SVGIG (reference sequence). This CDR3 is 15 amino acids long. CDR3 loop: CAWSVLGQKNTEAFF. The CDR3 nucleotides are TGTGCCTGGAGTGTGTTGGGACAAAAGAACACTGAAGCTTTCTTT.

In its sample, this clonotype was seen once. The V call is TRBV5-5, the J call TRBJ2-1, with D hard to call. The CDR3 contains 17 residues. CDR1 and CDR2 from the germline V gene are SGHKS and YYEKEE (reference sequence). The V end lost 0 bases, the J end lost 7 bases, and 20 bases lay between the germline ends. The CDR3 region is CASSLAVIGLSLNEQFF. The CDR3 bases are TGTGCCAGCAGCTTGGCCGTCATTGGTCTCTCATTAAATGAGCAGTTCTTC. The variable domain in full, with the rest retrieved from reference TRBV5-5 and TRBJ2-1, is DAGVTQSPTHLIKTRGQQVTLRCSPISGHKSVSWYQQVLGQGPQFIFQYYEKEERGRGNFPDRFSARQFPNYSSELNVNALLLGDSALYLCASSLAVIGLSLNEQFFGPGTRLTVL.

The rearrangement links TRBV18 to TRBJ2-2; TRBD1 matches at 7 bases. CDR3 length equals 14 residues. Germline CDR1 and CDR2: KGHSH and LQKENI. After removal of 2 bases from V and 6 bases from J, the junction contained 3 bases not matched to a gene. For the CDR3, the DNA is TGTGCCAGCTCACCAGCGACAGGGTCCGGGGAGCTGTTTTTT. This codes for CASSPATGSGELFF.

Ten or more counts support this clonotype. The chain is built from TRBV7-9 and TRBJ2-7; D remains unclear. This CDR3 has 13 residues. V lost 4 bases and J lost 3, with 10 bases in between. The germline V gene encodes CDR1 SEHNR and CDR2 FQNEAQ (reference sequence). DNA for the CDR3: TGTGCCAGCAGCTCAGATACCATCTACGAGCAGTACTTC. Its protein is CASSSDTIYEQYF.